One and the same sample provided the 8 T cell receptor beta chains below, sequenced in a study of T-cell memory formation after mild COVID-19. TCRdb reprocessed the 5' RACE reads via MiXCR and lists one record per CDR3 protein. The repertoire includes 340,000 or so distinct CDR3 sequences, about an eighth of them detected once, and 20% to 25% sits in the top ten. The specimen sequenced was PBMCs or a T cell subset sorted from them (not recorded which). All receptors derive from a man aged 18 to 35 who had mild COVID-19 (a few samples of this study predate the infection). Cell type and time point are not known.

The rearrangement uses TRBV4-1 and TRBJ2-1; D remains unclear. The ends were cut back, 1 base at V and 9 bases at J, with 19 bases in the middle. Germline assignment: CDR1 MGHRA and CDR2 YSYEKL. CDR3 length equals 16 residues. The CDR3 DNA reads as TGCGCCAGCAGCCAAGTCGAGGCTGGGCAGGCCTTTGAGCAGTTCTTC. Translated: CASSQVEAGQAFEQFF.

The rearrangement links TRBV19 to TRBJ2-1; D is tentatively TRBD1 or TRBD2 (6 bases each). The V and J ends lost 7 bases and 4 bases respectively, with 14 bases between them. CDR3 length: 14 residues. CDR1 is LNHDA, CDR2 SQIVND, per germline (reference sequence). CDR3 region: CASTPWGAYNEQFF. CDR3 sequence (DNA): TGTGCCAGTACCCCGTGGGGGGCATACAATGAGCAGTTCTTC.

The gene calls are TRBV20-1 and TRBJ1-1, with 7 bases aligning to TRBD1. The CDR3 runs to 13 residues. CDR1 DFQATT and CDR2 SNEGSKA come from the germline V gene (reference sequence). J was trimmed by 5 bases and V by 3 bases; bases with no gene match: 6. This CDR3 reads CSASRQGGTEAFF. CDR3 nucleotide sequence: TGCAGTGCTAGCCGACAGGGTGGGACTGAAGCTTTCTTT.

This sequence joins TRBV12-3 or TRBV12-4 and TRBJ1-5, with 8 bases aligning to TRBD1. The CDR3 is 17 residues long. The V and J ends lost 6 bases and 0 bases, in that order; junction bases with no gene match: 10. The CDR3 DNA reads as TGTGCCAGCAGCCCAGGACAGGGCGGTTATAGCAATCAGCCCCAGCATTTT. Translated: CASSPGQGGYSNQPQHF.

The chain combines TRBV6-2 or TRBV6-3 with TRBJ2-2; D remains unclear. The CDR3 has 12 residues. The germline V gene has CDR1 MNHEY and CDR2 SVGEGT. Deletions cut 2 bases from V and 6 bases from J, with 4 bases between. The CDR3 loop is CASSYEAGELFF. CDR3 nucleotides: TGTGCCAGCAGTTACGAGGCCGGGGAGCTGTTTTTT.

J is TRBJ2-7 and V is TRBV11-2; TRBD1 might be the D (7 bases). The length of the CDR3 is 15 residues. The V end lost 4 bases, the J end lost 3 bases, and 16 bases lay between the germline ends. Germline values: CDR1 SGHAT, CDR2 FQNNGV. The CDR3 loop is CASSSSQGGLYEQYF. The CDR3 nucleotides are TGTGCCAGCAGCTCCTCGCAGGGGGGTCTCTACGAGCAGTACTTC.

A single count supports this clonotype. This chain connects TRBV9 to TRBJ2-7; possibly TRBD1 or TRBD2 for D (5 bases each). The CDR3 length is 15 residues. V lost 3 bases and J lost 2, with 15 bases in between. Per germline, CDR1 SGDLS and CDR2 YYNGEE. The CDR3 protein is CASSAGPSKTYEQYF. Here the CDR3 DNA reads TGTGCCAGCAGCGCGGGACCGAGCAAAACCTACGAGCAGTACTTC.

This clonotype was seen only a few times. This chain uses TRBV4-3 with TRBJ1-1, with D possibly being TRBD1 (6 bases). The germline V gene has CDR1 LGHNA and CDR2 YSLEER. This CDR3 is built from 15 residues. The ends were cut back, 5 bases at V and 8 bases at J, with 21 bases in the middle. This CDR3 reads CASSSFGGGPMEAFF. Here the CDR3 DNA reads TGCGCCAGCAGCTCCTTCGGGGGGGGCCCTATGGAAGCTTTCTTT.